This note documents a single T cell receptor beta chain sequence. Measured with immunoSEQ multiplex PCR; TCRdb has only the in-frame clones, and not every one. The table shows 65,000 to 70,000 clones, with about 86% occurring only once. This entry comes from a study of blood T cell repertoires in COVID-19. As for the study in general: Specimens from acute and convalescent COVID-19 originated in the United States, Italy and Spain.

The TCR sequence derives from a man aged 45-60 years with acute or convalescent COVID-19. Specimen: peripheral blood.

CDR3 bases: TGTGCCATCAGTCTTGGGCAGGGGAATTCACCCCTCCACTTT. As protein: CAISLGQGNSPLHF. This chain uses TRBV10-3 with TRBJ1-6; TRBD1 might be the D (6 bases). The V end was cut by 5 bases, the J end by 7 bases, with 12 bases between. Germline CDR1 ENHRY, CDR2 SYGVKD. This CDR3 has 14 residues.